This T cell receptor beta chain was obtained from a study of CD8 T cells in Susac syndrome. J was trimmed by 6 bases and V by 3 bases; bases with no gene match: 13. The V gene's germline CDR1 is DFQATT and CDR2 SNEGSKA (reference sequence). The CDR3 covers 15 residues. The RNA input was roughly 0.5 to 1 ug, and it was reverse transcribed with random hexamers. The amplification used immunoSEQ multiplex PCR on TCR beta CDR3; it spanned 54 Vbeta and 13 Jbeta. TCRdb fed the immunoSEQ multiplex PCR reads into MiXCR, producing one record per CDR3 protein. The table includes 95,000 to 150,000 distinct CDR3 sequences, over 90% detected once.

The sequence was collected from a human donor with Susac syndrome. The sample was CD8+ T cells from PBMCs. The rearrangement links TRBV20-1 to TRBJ1-2, with 7 bases that match TRBD1. The CDR3 nucleotides read TGCAGTGCTAGCCCCGCCCGGACAGGCCGCGATGGCTACACCTTC. It yields the protein CSASPARTGRDGYTF.